Below, 28 T cell receptor beta chains from the same sample are listed, as sequenced in a study of shared clonotypes between healthy human individuals. TCRdb's table, derived via immunoSEQ multiplex PCR, lists solely in-frame clones and lacks some. The table has roughly 1.5 million clones, under 99% seen once; the top ten hold about 0.45%. Sequencing input: naive CD4+ T cells sorted from blood. Described subset: CD45RA+ positively selected. Source of these receptors: a man between 25 and 39 years old in good health.

This chain links TRBV28 with TRBJ2-7; tentatively, D is TRBD2 (6 bases). Trimming cost V 4 bases and J 4 bases, with 20 bases left between them. CDR1 MDHEN and CDR2 SYDVKM come from the germline V gene. The CDR3 extends over 16 amino acids. The CDR3 sequence is CASSSLQRVRVYEQYF. The CDR3 nucleotides read TGTGCCAGCAGTTCTCTACAGCGGGTCAGGGTATACGAGCAGTACTTC.

Only one count was recorded for this clone. The chain recombines TRBV6-5 with TRBJ1-1; D unresolved. There are 16 residues in the CDR3. Germline CDR1 reads MNHEY; CDR2 reads SVGAGI. Trimming left V 2 bases short and J 1 base short, with 14 bases between. This CDR3 reads CASSYVEGRGNTEAFF. CDR3 DNA: TGTGCCAGCAGTTACGTTGAAGGACGAGGGAACACTGAAGCTTTCTTT.

The chain joins TRBV29-1 to TRBJ2-3; TRBD2 might be the D (6 bases). V shed 4 bases and J shed 3 bases, with 17 bases lying between them. CDR1 is SQVTM and CDR2 is ANQGSEA in the germline V gene. The CDR3 covers 15 residues. The CDR3 loop reads CSVGASPGATDTQYF. The CDR3 DNA sequence: TGCAGCGTTGGGGCGTCGCCGGGAGCAACAGATACGCAGTATTTT.

As regards this clone: Its ends do not fully match the called genes, so a read error is possible. V and J are TRBV2 and TRBJ2-1; possible D gene TRBD2, 5 bases. Germline lookup yields CDR1 SNHLY and CDR2 FYNNEI. The CDR3 runs 12 residues. The CDR3 protein is CASSNDYYEQFF. In DNA form, the CDR3 reads TGTGCCAGCAGTAACGACTACTATGAGCAGTTCTTC. The variable domain in full, completed from reference TRBV2 and TRBJ2-1, reads EPEVTQTPSHQVTQMGQEVILRCVPISNHLYFYWYRQILGQKVEFLVSFYNNEISEKSEIFDDQFSVERPDGSNFTLKIRSTKLEDSAMYFCASSNDYYEQFFGPGTRLTVL.

This clone was counted between two and nine times. The same CDR3 is also encoded by other DNA sequences in this sample. The chain couples TRBV5-1 to TRBJ1-5, with 11 bases that match TRBD1. CDR3 length: 14 residues. Trimming removed 3 bases from V and 5 bases from J; junction bases left unmatched: 1. Germline CDR1 reads SGHRS; CDR2 reads YFSETQ. CDR3 sequence reads: CASSSGQGDQPQHF. As DNA, the CDR3 is TGCGCCAGCAGCTCGGGACAGGGGGATCAGCCCCAGCATTTT.

The gene calls are TRBV7-2 and TRBJ1-5; D not certain. The CDR3 length is 14 residues. With 2 bases removed from V and 5 bases from J, the gap between germline ends came to 10 bases. Per germline, CDR1 SGHTA and CDR2 FQGNSA. The CDR3 protein is CASSLSFAHQPQHF. The CDR3 DNA reads as TGTGCCAGCAGCTTATCGTTCGCTCATCAGCCCCAGCATTTT. The full variable domain, with the rest looked up from reference TRBV7-2 and TRBJ1-5, is GAGVSQSPSNKVTEKGKDVELRCDPISGHTALYWYRQSLGQGLEFLIYFQGNSAPDKSGLPSDRFSAERTGGSVSTLTIQRTQQEDSAVYLCASSLSFAHQPQHFGDGTRLSIL.

J is TRBJ2-7 and V is TRBV27, with D perhaps assigned TRBD1 or TRBD2 (5 bases each). Trimming cost V 3 bases and J 7 bases, with 19 bases left between them. The CDR3 totals 15 residues. Germline assignment: CDR1 MNHEY and CDR2 SMNVEV (reference sequence). DNA of the CDR3: TGTGCCAGCAGTTTTCACGGGACCGCACTCGTGGAGCAGTACTTC. It translates to CASSFHGTALVEQYF.

The V gene is TRBV6-5, the J gene TRBJ1-5, with D possibly matching TRBD1 (5 bases). Trimming shortened V by 6 bases and J by 2 bases, and 14 bases separated the two germline ends. The CDR3 extends over 15 amino acids. Germline CDR1 and CDR2: MNHEY and SVGAGI. The CDR3 sequence is CASSRTGGGNQPQHF. The CDR3 DNA is TGTGCCAGCAGCCGTACGGGGGGGGGCAATCAGCCCCAGCATTTT.

The chain carries TRBV15 and TRBJ2-7; possibly TRBD2 for D (6 bases). Germline loops: CDR1 LNHNV, CDR2 YYDKDF (reference sequence). The V gene lost 0 bases and the J gene lost 5 bases, with 26 bases spanning the gap. This CDR3 comprises 19 residues. CDR3 coding DNA: TGTGCCACCAGCAGAGATCTGATGTCCAAGGACTATGGGGTCGACGAGCAGTACTTC. It encodes CATSRDLMSKDYGVDEQYF.

The rearrangement links TRBV12-1 to TRBJ2-3; the table calls TRBD2, which could not be checked here. TRBV12-1 is a documented pseudogene. CDR3 length equals 17 residues. CDR3: CASSFIWTSGSSATQYF. The CDR3 bases are TGTGCCAGCAGCTTTATTTGGACTAGCGGGAGCTCAGCTACGCAGTATTTT.

The chain employs TRBV5-5 and TRBJ2-3; TRBD2 aligns across 12 bases. The CDR3 sequence is 16 residues long. Looked up from germline, CDR1 is SGHKS and CDR2 is YYEKEE (reference sequence). V lost 4 bases, J lost 1 base, and 4 bases stayed unmatched. DNA of the CDR3: TGTGCCAGCAGCCCTACTAGCGGGAGGCGCACAGATACGCAGTATTTT. Its protein product is CASSPTSGRRTDTQYF.

The rearrangement links TRBV5-1 to TRBJ2-2; D is possibly TRBD2 (7 bases). The CDR3 sequence is 15 residues long. The ends were cut back, 3 bases at V and 5 bases at J, with 14 bases in the middle. CDR1 is SGHRS and CDR2 is YFSETQ in the germline V gene. The CDR3 here is CASSYGGPVTGELFF. Written as DNA, the CDR3 is TGCGCCAGCAGCTACGGGGGGCCGGTAACCGGGGAGCTGTTTTTT.

In regard to this clone: Other nucleotide sequences in the sample specify the same CDR3. The chain is built from TRBV9 and TRBJ2-3, with D tentatively TRBD1 or TRBD2 (6 bases each). The germline gives CDR1 SGDLS, CDR2 YYNGEE. The CDR3 sequence is 14 residues long. Trimming shortened V by 2 bases and J by 0 bases, and 7 bases separated the two germline ends. CDR3 loop: CASSVGGSTDTQYF. The DNA for the CDR3 is TGTGCCAGCAGCGTGGGGGGCAGCACAGATACGCAGTATTTT.

This chain connects TRBV29-1 to TRBJ2-7; D is possibly TRBD2 (5 bases). The V gene lost 7 bases and the J gene lost 0 bases, with 13 bases spanning the gap. This CDR3 contains 13 residues. Germline V lookup: CDR1 SQVTM, CDR2 ANQGSEA. CDR3: CSATGVISYEQYF. In nucleotides, the CDR3 is TGCAGCGCCACCGGGGTGATCTCCTACGAGCAGTACTTC.

The chain joins TRBV11-2 to TRBJ2-7; 7 bases map to TRBD1. Per germline, CDR1 SGHAT and CDR2 FQNNGV. The CDR3 is made up of 16 amino acids. V was pared by 2 bases and J by 6 bases, with 13 bases of the junction left unmatched. The CDR3 reads CASSLRVRNRGSEQYF. The CDR3 DNA is TGTGCCAGCAGCTTAAGGGTACGAAACAGGGGCTCCGAGCAGTACTTC.

This clone was observed once. This sequence joins TRBV25-1 and TRBJ1-2; D perhaps matches TRBD1 (5 bases). This CDR3 is 14 amino acids long. Germline lookup yields CDR1 MGHDK and CDR2 SYGVNS. Trimming took off 3 bases at V and 6 bases at J, with 14 bases between the two ends. The CDR3 is CASSDPRRGNGYTF. The CDR3 DNA follows: TGTGCCAGCAGTGATCCCAGGAGGGGTAATGGCTACACCTTC.

This chain joins TRBV10-3 and TRBJ2-1; either TRBD1 or TRBD2 may supply D (5 bases each). V was cut by 4 bases and J by 6 bases, with 19 bases left in between. The germline V gene encodes CDR1 ENHRY and CDR2 SYGVKD. The length of the CDR3 is 16 residues. CDR3 sequence reads: CAISVLETMRGNEQFF. CDR3 DNA sequence: TGTGCCATCAGTGTTTTGGAGACTATGAGGGGCAATGAGCAGTTCTTC.

The chain couples TRBV28 to TRBJ2-3, with D maybe TRBD2 (6 bases). The CDR3 covers 15 residues. The germline V and J ends were trimmed by 3 bases and 6 bases, with 16 bases remaining between them. The germline gives CDR1 MDHEN, CDR2 SYDVKM. The CDR3 is CASSFLAGSWDTQYF. CDR3 in DNA: TGTGCCAGCAGTTTTTTGGCCGGGAGTTGGGATACGCAGTATTTT.

Worth noting for this clone: The same CDR3 arises from other DNA sequences in this sample as well. V gene TRBV7-9 combines with J gene TRBJ2-3, with D maybe TRBD2 (6 bases). Germline CDR1 and CDR2: SEHNR and FQNEAQ (reference sequence). This CDR3 spans 13 amino acids. Deletions cut 2 bases from V and 3 bases from J, with 6 bases between. The CDR3 DNA sequence: TGTGCCAGCAGCTTAAGCGGGACAGATACGCAGTATTTT. Translated: CASSLSGTDTQYF.

This clone has just one count. The CDR3 DNA reads TGTGCCAGCTCACCCGACAGGGTAGGGGCCACTGAAGCTTTCTTT. It encodes CASSPDRVGATEAFF. This rearrangement joins TRBV18 to TRBJ1-1; the match to TRBD1 covers 7 bases. CDR1 KGHSH and CDR2 LQKENI come from the germline V gene. This CDR3 is built from 15 residues. The V segment lost 3 bases and the J segment 4 bases; nucleotides outside the gene matches: 8.

This chain links TRBV9 with TRBJ2-6; TRBD1 is a possible D gene (5 bases). V lost 4 bases and J 0 bases, leaving 14 bases between the germline ends. The CDR3 is 17 amino acids. CDR1 is SGDLS and CDR2 is YYNGEE in the germline V gene. The CDR3 loop reads CASSTRRTSSGANVLTF. The CDR3 coding sequence is TGTGCCAGCAGCACCCGACGGACAAGCTCTGGGGCCAACGTCCTGACTTTC. The whole variable domain, filled in from reference TRBV9 and TRBJ2-6, reads DSGVTQTPKHLITATGQRVTLRCSPRSGDLSVYWYQQSLDQGLQFLIQYYNGEERAKGNILERFSAQQFPDLHSELNLSSLELGDSALYFCASSTRRTSSGANVLTFGAGSRLTVL.

This rearrangement joins TRBV5-1 to TRBJ2-5; no firm D call. This CDR3 spans 15 amino acids. Germline V CDR1 and CDR2: SGHRS, YFSETQ. V lost 4 bases and J lost 1, with 14 bases in between. The CDR3 reads CASSPLRFGQETQYF. CDR3 bases: TGCGCCAGCAGCCCCCTCCGTTTCGGCCAAGAGACCCAGTACTTC.

The chain links TRBV29-1 to TRBJ2-7; D remains unclear. V lost 5 bases and J 3 bases, leaving 23 bases between the germline ends. Looked up from germline, CDR1 is SQVTM and CDR2 is ANQGSEA. The CDR3 is 16 amino acids. In DNA form, the CDR3 reads TGCAGCGTTTGTAGTCCCTCAGGACGTTCGGGCTACGAGCAGTACTTC. Translating it yields CSVCSPSGRSGYEQYF.

About this clone: Other nucleotide sequences from this sample produce the same CDR3. The CDR3 sequence: CASSLAGVQETQYF. CDR3 DNA sequence: TGTGCCAGCAGCTTGGCGGGAGTCCAAGAGACCCAGTACTTC. This sequence joins TRBV5-4 and TRBJ2-5, with a tentative D call TRBD2 (6 bases). The CDR3 covers 14 residues. Trimming took off 0 bases at V and 1 base at J, with 7 bases between the two ends. Per the germline V gene, CDR1 is SGHNT and CDR2 is YYREEE (reference sequence).

For this clone: Other DNA sequences in this specimen translate into the identical CDR3. V gene TRBV5-4 combines with J gene TRBJ2-7, with D possibly being TRBD1 or TRBD2 (6 bases each). V was trimmed by 1 base and J by 0 bases, leaving 8 bases between them. From germline, CDR1 is SGHNT and CDR2 YYREEE (reference sequence). The CDR3 consists of 14 residues. This CDR3 reads CASSLRGASYEQYF. The CDR3, as DNA: TGTGCCAGCAGCTTGAGGGGGGCCTCCTACGAGCAGTACTTC.

The rearrangement joins TRBV9 to TRBJ2-7; D is undetermined. This CDR3 is 14 amino acids long. The V gene lost 0 bases and the J gene lost 0 bases, with 7 bases spanning the gap. Germline V gene lookup returns CDR1 SGDLS and CDR2 YYNGEE. CDR3 protein: CASSVALSSYEQYF. The CDR3 DNA sequence: TGTGCCAGCAGCGTAGCTCTCAGCTCCTACGAGCAGTACTTC.

The chain uses TRBV6-5 and TRBJ1-5; D ambiguous. This CDR3 region has 14 residues. Germline CDR1 and CDR2: MNHEY and SVGAGI. Trimming took off 5 bases at V and 0 bases at J, with 8 bases between the two ends. The DNA for the CDR3 is TGTGCCAGCAGTATGGGGAATAGCAATCAGCCCCAGCATTTT. It yields the protein CASSMGNSNQPQHF.

V is TRBV5-4 and J is TRBJ2-2, with D perhaps matching TRBD2 (6 bases). V dropped 4 bases and J dropped 3 bases, with 10 bases sitting between them. CDR1 SGHNT and CDR2 YYREEE come from the germline V gene (reference sequence). This CDR3 contains 14 residues. CDR3 coding DNA: TGTGCCAGCAGCCCCCGGGACTACACCGGGGAGCTGTTTTTT. Encoded protein: CASSPRDYTGELFF. The full variable domain, rest sourced from reference TRBV5-4 and TRBJ2-2, is ETGVTQSPTHLIKTRGQQVTLRCSSQSGHNTVSWYQQALGQGPQFIFQYYREEENGRGNFPPRFSGLQFPNYSSELNVNALELDDSALYLCASSPRDYTGELFFGEGSRLTVL.